Listed below are T cell receptor beta chains from one sample, sequenced in a study of blood T cell repertoires in COVID-19. Assay used: immunoSEQ multiplex PCR; TCRdb lists only in-frame clones, some missing. This sample yields over 200,000 clones, of which about 90% are seen a single time; 1.9% belongs to the top ten. Sequencing was carried out using peripheral blood. The receptors were gathered from a man aged 35-49 years with active or convalescent COVID-19. Each CDR3 is given with its conserved first and last residue. D genes are given only for firm matches. Size is stated for part of the rows, as once, few or many counts, or as a class when the clone is expanded.

cdr3_nt cdr3_aa clone_size v_call cdr3_length d_call j_call
TGTGCCAGCAGCCCTGAGATGAGCAGGGGGTTTAGCAATCAGCCCCAGCATTTT CASSPEMSRGFSNQPQHF NA TRBV5-8 18 TRBD1 TRBJ1-5
TGTGCCAGCAGCTTCGGCGGGGGGCCGAACACCGGGGAGCTGTTTTTT CASSFGGGPNTGELFF NA TRBV7-6 16 TRBD2 TRBJ2-2
TGTGCCAGCAGCTTAGCGGGGGGGCCGAACACTGAAGCTTTCTTT CASSLAGGPNTEAFF NA TRBV7-2 15 NA TRBJ1-1
TGTGCCAGTAGCTTCACAGGGCCGATGAACTATGGCTACACCTTC CASSFTGPMNYGYTF NA TRBV19 15 NA TRBJ1-2
TGCGCCAGCAGCTTCGGGACAGGAGGCCCAGATACGCAGTATTTT CASSFGTGGPDTQYF NA TRBV5-1 15 TRBD1 TRBJ2-3
TGTGCCAGCAGCCTAGGGCGGACTAGCGGGAGGGCAGTGCAGTTCTTC CASSLGRTSGRAVQFF NA TRBV3-1/TRBV3-2 16 TRBD2 TRBJ2-1
TGTGCCACCAGCAGACCGGGACAGGGGGTTAACTATGGCTACACCTTC CATSRPGQGVNYGYTF once TRBV15 16 TRBD1 TRBJ1-2
TGTGCCAGCAGCCAACCCGGAGATACGCAGTATTTT CASSQPGDTQYF NA TRBV9 12 NA TRBJ2-3
TGCGCCAGCAGTAGACAGGGGGGTTACGAGCAGTACTTC CASSRQGGYEQYF few TRBV10-2 13 TRBD1 TRBJ2-7
TGTGCCAGCAGTGAAGGTCTTCGAGGCGCTGAAGCTTTCTTT CASSEGLRGAEAFF once TRBV2 14 NA TRBJ1-1
TGTGCCAGCAGAGGACTAGCGGACTCCTTTGAGCAGTTCTTC CASRGLADSFEQFF NA TRBV2 14 TRBD2 TRBJ2-1
TGTGCCAGCACCATGGACATTCCCTATGGCTACACCTTC CASTMDIPYGYTF NA TRBV11-2 13 NA TRBJ1-2
TGCAGCGTTCACAGGGGAACTAATGAAAAACTGTTTTTT CSVHRGTNEKLFF NA TRBV29-1 13 TRBD1 TRBJ1-4
TGTGCCAGCAGCCGGACCTTGGACAGGAAAGCTTTCTTT CASSRTLDRKAFF few TRBV6-5 13 TRBD1 TRBJ1-1
TGTGCCTGGAGTGGGCAGGGGATGTGGAATTCACCCCTCCACTTT CAWSGQGMWNSPLHF once TRBV30 15 NA TRBJ1-6
TGTGCCAGCAGAGACGACAGCTCTGGGGCCAACGTCCTGACTTTC CASRDDSSGANVLTF NA TRBV9 15 NA TRBJ2-6
TGTGCCAGCAGCCTTCTGAACTATGGCTACACCTTC CASSLLNYGYTF NA TRBV9 12 NA TRBJ1-2
TGTGCCAGCAGTTTGACACAGGGGGCGAATGGCTACACCTTC CASSLTQGANGYTF NA TRBV27 14 TRBD1 TRBJ1-2
TGTGCCATCAGTGCCGATACAGGGGGCGATAACTATGGCTACACCTTC CAISADTGGDNYGYTF NA TRBV10-3 16 TRBD1 TRBJ1-2
TGTGCCAGCAGCTTAGGTGGGCAGGGTTATGGCTACACCTTC CASSLGGQGYGYTF NA TRBV7-9 14 NA TRBJ1-2
TGCGCCAGCATCCAGGACACCCAGAACACTGAAGCTTTCTTT CASIQDTQNTEAFF NA TRBV5-1 14 NA TRBJ1-1
TGTGCCAGCAGGGACAGGGGGAGGGGTGGCTACACCTTC CASRDRGRGGYTF NA TRBV28 13 TRBD1 TRBJ1-2
TGTGCCAGCAGTTCGGACAGGGTCGGAACTGAAGCTTTCTTT CASSSDRVGTEAFF NA TRBV28 14 TRBD1 TRBJ1-1
TGCAGCGTTGAAGAAGGGACAGGATCTGAAGCTTTCTTT CSVEEGTGSEAFF NA TRBV29-1 13 TRBD1 TRBJ1-1
TGTGCCAGCAGCAAGAAGGATTTGGGTTCGGGGACAGAATTTTACGAGCAGTACTTC CASSKKDLGSGTEFYEQYF NA TRBV21-1 19 NA TRBJ2-7
TGTGCCAGCAGTCCATCGGACAGGACTGGAGAGACCCAGTACTTC CASSPSDRTGETQYF NA TRBV27 15 TRBD1 TRBJ2-5
TGTGCCAGCAGCTTATCCGGACTAGGTTACTACGAGCAGTACTTC CASSLSGLGYYEQYF NA TRBV5-4 15 TRBD2 TRBJ2-7
TGTGCCAGCAGCCCAGGTGTTCGGCAAAACTCTGGAAACACCATATATTTT CASSPGVRQNSGNTIYF NA TRBV7-9 17 NA TRBJ1-3
TGTGCCAGCAGCGCCGCCAGCTCCTACAATGAGCAGTTCTTC CASSAASSYNEQFF NA TRBV5-6 14 NA TRBJ2-1
TGTGCCAGCAGCCTAGCCTACCCGGGACAGTCGGATACGCAGTATTTT CASSLAYPGQSDTQYF few TRBV7-6 16 TRBD1 TRBJ2-3
TGTGCCAGCATGGGACAGGGGTCTGAAAAACTGTTTTTT CASMGQGSEKLFF NA TRBV9 13 TRBD1 TRBJ1-4
TGTGCCAGCAGCTTATCCGGGGGAGGTACTGAAGCTTTCTTT CASSLSGGGTEAFF NA TRBV7-9 14 NA TRBJ1-1
TGTGCCAGCAGTACAGGGGATGTTAAAGAGACCCAGTACTTC CASSTGDVKETQYF NA TRBV6-5 14 TRBD1 TRBJ2-5
TGCGCCAGCAGCATGCTAGGGACTCGCCAAGAGACCCAGTACTTC CASSMLGTRQETQYF NA TRBV5-1 15 NA TRBJ2-5
TGTGCCAGCAGCCGCCCGGCGGGGGCTCTCTACGAGCAGTACTTC CASSRPAGALYEQYF NA TRBV28 15 NA TRBJ2-7
TGTGCCAGCCAAGGACTAGCTTACGTGTTCTTC CASQGLAYVFF NA TRBV19 11 TRBD2 TRBJ2-1
TGTGCCAGCAGTGGCGGCCGGACCCAGTACTTC CASSGGRTQYF NA TRBV28 11 NA TRBJ2-5
TGTGCCAGCAGTTTAATAGCGGGAGGTGGATACGAGCAGTACTTC CASSLIAGGGYEQYF NA TRBV27 15 TRBD2 TRBJ2-7
TGTGCCAGCTCACCCCAAACTGGACAGGACCGCGCAGACTTC CASSPQTGQDRADF NA TRBV18 14 TRBD1 TRBJ2-7